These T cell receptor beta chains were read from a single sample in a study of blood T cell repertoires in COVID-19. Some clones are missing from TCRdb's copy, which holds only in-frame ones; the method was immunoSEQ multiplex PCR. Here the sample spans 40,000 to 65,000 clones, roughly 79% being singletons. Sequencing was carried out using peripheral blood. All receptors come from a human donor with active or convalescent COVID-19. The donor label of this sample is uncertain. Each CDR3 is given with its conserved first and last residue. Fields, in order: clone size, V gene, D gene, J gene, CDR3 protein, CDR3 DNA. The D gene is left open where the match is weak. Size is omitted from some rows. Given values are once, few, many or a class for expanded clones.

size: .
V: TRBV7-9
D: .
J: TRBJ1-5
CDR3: CASSREYNRDQPQHF
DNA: TGTGCCAGCAGCCGAGAATATAACAGGGATCAGCCCCAGCATTTT

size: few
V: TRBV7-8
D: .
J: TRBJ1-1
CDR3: CASSLEGGNRARNTEAFF
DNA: TGTGCCAGCAGCTTAGAAGGAGGGAATCGGGCGAGGAACACTGAAGCTTTCTTT

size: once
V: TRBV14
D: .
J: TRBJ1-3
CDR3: CASSPLQGFPGNTIYF
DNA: TGTGCCAGCAGCCCTCTACAGGGATTCCCTGGAAACACCATATATTTT

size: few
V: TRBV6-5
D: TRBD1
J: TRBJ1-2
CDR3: CASSYQGQGAAGYTF
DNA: TGTGCCAGCAGTTACCAGGGACAGGGGGCAGCTGGCTACACCTTC

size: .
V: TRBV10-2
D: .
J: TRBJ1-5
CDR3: CASTSSRGNQPQHF
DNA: TGCGCCAGCACCTCAAGTCGGGGAAATCAGCCCCAGCATTTT

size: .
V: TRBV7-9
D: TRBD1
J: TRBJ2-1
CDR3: CASSQGQGAGNEQFF
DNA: TGTGCCAGCAGCCAAGGACAGGGGGCAGGGAATGAGCAGTTCTTC

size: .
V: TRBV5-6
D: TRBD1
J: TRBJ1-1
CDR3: CASRLTGEAFF
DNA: TGTGCCAGCAGGTTGACAGGGGAAGCTTTCTTT

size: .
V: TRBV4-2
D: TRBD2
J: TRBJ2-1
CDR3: CASSQASRASGEQFF
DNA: TGTGCCAGCAGCCAAGCATCCAGGGCTAGCGGCGAGCAGTTCTTC

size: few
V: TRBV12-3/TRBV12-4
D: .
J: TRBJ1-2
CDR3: CASSLRGYGYTF
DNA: TGTGCCAGCAGTTTACGGGGCTATGGCTACACCTTC

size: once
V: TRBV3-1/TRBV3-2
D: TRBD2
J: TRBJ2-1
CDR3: CASSLLAGGPGGSYNEQFF
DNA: TGTGCCAGCAGCCTTCTAGCGGGAGGGCCTGGAGGGTCCTACAATGAGCAGTTCTTC

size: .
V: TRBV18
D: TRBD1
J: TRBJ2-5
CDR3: CASSPGGPGQGLLETQYF
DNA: TGTGCCAGCTCACCCGGCGGGCCGGGACAGGGACTATTAGAGACCCAGTACTTC

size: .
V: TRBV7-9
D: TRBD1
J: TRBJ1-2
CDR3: CASSLASGTGQGGYTF
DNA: TGTGCCAGCAGCTTAGCCTCTGGTACGGGACAGGGTGGCTACACCTTC

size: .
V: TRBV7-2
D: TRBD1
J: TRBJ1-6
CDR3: CASSTTGGNSPLHF
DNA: TGTGCCAGCAGCACGACAGGGGGCAATTCACCCCTCCACTTT

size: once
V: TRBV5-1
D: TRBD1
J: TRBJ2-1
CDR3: CASSFQSGTGYNEQFF
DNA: TGCGCCAGCAGCTTCCAATCCGGGACAGGGTACAATGAGCAGTTCTTC

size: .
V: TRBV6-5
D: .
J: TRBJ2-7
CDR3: CASRNRVSYEQYF
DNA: TGTGCCAGCAGGAACAGGGTCTCCTACGAGCAGTACTTC

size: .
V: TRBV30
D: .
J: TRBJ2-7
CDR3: CAWSVRVPLAYEQYF
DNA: TGTGCCTGGAGTGTACGGGTGCCCCTAGCCTACGAGCAGTACTTC

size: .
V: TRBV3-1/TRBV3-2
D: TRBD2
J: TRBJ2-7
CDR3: CASSQGSGRLYEQYF
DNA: TGTGCCAGCAGCCAAGGAAGCGGGAGATTGTACGAGCAGTACTTC

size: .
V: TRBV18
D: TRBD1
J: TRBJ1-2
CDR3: CASSPSLQGDGYTF
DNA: TGTGCCAGCTCACCCAGTTTGCAGGGGGATGGCTACACCTTC

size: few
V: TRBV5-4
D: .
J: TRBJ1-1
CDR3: CASSTTGQGLGAFF
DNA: TGTGCCAGCAGTACAACAGGGCAAGGGTTAGGAGCTTTCTTT

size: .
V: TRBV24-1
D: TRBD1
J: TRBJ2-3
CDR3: CATSDGARTGLTDTQYF
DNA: TGTGCCACCAGTGACGGAGCGAGGACAGGGCTCACAGATACGCAGTATTTT

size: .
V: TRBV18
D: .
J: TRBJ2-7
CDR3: CASSPPTSEQYF
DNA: TGTGCCAGCTCACCACCCACTAGCGAGCAGTACTTC

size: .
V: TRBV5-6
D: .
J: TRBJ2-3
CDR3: CASSLVDNTDTQYF
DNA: TGTGCCAGCAGCTTGGTAGATAACACAGATACGCAGTATTTT

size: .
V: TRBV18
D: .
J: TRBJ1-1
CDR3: CASSPKRGNTEAFF
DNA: TGTGCCAGCTCACCAAAACGGGGGAACACTGAAGCTTTCTTT

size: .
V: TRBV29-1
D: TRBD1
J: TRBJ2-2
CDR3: CSAGTGADTGELFF
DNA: TGCAGCGCCGGGACAGGGGCCGACACCGGGGAGCTGTTTTTT

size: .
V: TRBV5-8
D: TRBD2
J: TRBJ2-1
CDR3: CASSRGGENYNEQFF
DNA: TGTGCCAGCAGCCGCGGGGGGGAGAACTACAATGAGCAGTTCTTC

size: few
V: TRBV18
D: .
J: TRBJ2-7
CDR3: CASSPEYEQYF
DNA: TGTGCCAGCTCACCAGAGTACGAGCAGTACTTC

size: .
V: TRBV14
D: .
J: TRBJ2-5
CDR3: CASSQLGGTQYF
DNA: TGTGCCAGCAGCCAGCTAGGAGGGACCCAGTACTTC

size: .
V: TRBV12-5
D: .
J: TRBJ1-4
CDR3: CASALDRSSEKLFF
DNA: TGTGCTAGTGCCTTAGACAGGTCTAGCGAAAAACTGTTTTTT

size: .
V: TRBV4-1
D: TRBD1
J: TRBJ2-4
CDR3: CASSQATGDANIQYF
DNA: TGCGCCAGCAGCCAAGCCACAGGGGACGCAAACATTCAGTACTTC

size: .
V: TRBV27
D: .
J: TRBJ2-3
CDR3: CASSLNRITDTQYF
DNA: TGTGCCAGCAGTTTAAACAGGATCACAGATACGCAGTATTTT

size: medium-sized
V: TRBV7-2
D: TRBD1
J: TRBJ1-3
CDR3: CASSHGQGSGNTIYF
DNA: TGTGCCAGCAGCCATGGACAGGGGTCTGGAAACACCATATATTTT

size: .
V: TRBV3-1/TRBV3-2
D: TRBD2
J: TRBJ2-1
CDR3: CASSQPLAGVQFF
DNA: TGTGCCAGCAGCCAACCACTAGCGGGAGTGCAGTTCTTC

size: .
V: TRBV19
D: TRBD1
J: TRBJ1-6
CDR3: CASSIKWTGDWPLHF
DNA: TGTGCCAGTAGTATAAAGTGGACAGGGGACTGGCCCCTCCACTTT

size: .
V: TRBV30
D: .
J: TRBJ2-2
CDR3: CAWSLRRGHLFNTGELFF
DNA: TGTGCCTGGAGTCTCCGGAGGGGGCACCTCTTTAACACCGGGGAGCTGTTTTTT

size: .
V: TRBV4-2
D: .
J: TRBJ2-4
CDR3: CASSQDVADSPTQYF
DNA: TGTGCCAGCAGCCAAGATGTCGCGGACAGTCCCACTCAGTACTTC

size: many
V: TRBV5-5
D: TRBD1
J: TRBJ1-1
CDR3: CASRLGTGAANTEAFF
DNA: TGTGCCAGCAGACTTGGGACAGGGGCCGCGAACACTGAAGCTTTCTTT

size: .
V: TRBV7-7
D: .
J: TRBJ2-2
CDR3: CASSLSGTMGGELFF
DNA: TGTGCTAGCAGCTTAAGCGGGACAATGGGCGGGGAGCTGTTTTTT

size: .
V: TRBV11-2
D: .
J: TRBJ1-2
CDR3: CASSLSGGGYTF
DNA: TGTGCCAGCAGCTTAAGCGGTGGAGGCTACACCTTC

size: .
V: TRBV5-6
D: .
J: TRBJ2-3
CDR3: CASSSIARGTDTQYF
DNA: TGTGCCAGCAGCTCCATAGCGAGGGGCACAGATACGCAGTATTTT

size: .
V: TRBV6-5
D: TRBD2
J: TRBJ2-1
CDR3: CASSYSITGGHNEQFF
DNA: TGTGCCAGCAGTTACTCGATTACGGGAGGACACAATGAGCAGTTCTTC

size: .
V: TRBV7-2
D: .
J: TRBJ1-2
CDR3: CASRLSGNYGYTF
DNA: TGTGCCAGCAGGTTATCAGGCAACTATGGCTACACCTTC

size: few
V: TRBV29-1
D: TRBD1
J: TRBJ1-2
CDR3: CSVAPGTASYGYTF
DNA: TGCAGCGTTGCGCCAGGGACAGCCTCCTATGGCTACACCTTC

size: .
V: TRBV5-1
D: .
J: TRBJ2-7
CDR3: CASSLPTSLEQYF
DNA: TGCGCCAGCAGCCTTCCTACTAGTCTCGAGCAGTACTTC

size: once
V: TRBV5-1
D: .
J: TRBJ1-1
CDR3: CASSLEGLGRGGAFF
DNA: TGCGCCAGCAGCTTGGAAGGGTTGGGACGGGGAGGAGCTTTCTTT

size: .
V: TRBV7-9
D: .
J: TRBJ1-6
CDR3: CASRQDRDSPLHF
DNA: TGTGCCAGCCGACAGGACCGGGATTCACCCCTCCACTTT

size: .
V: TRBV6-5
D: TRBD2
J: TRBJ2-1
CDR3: CASNNSGRAVNEQFF
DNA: TGTGCCAGCAATAATAGCGGGAGGGCCGTCAATGAGCAGTTCTTC

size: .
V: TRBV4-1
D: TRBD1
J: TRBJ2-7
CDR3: CASSPPRDSEKPYYEQYF
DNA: TGCGCCAGCAGCCCCCCCCGGGACAGCGAAAAGCCCTACTACGAGCAGTACTTC

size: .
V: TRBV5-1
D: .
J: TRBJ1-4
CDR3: CASSSRTVREKLFF
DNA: TGCGCCAGCAGCTCACGGACAGTCCGGGAAAAACTGTTTTTT

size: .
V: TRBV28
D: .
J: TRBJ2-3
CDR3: CASSLKAGLSGTDTQYF
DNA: TGTGCCAGCAGTTTGAAGGCAGGGCTATCAGGCACAGATACGCAGTATTTT